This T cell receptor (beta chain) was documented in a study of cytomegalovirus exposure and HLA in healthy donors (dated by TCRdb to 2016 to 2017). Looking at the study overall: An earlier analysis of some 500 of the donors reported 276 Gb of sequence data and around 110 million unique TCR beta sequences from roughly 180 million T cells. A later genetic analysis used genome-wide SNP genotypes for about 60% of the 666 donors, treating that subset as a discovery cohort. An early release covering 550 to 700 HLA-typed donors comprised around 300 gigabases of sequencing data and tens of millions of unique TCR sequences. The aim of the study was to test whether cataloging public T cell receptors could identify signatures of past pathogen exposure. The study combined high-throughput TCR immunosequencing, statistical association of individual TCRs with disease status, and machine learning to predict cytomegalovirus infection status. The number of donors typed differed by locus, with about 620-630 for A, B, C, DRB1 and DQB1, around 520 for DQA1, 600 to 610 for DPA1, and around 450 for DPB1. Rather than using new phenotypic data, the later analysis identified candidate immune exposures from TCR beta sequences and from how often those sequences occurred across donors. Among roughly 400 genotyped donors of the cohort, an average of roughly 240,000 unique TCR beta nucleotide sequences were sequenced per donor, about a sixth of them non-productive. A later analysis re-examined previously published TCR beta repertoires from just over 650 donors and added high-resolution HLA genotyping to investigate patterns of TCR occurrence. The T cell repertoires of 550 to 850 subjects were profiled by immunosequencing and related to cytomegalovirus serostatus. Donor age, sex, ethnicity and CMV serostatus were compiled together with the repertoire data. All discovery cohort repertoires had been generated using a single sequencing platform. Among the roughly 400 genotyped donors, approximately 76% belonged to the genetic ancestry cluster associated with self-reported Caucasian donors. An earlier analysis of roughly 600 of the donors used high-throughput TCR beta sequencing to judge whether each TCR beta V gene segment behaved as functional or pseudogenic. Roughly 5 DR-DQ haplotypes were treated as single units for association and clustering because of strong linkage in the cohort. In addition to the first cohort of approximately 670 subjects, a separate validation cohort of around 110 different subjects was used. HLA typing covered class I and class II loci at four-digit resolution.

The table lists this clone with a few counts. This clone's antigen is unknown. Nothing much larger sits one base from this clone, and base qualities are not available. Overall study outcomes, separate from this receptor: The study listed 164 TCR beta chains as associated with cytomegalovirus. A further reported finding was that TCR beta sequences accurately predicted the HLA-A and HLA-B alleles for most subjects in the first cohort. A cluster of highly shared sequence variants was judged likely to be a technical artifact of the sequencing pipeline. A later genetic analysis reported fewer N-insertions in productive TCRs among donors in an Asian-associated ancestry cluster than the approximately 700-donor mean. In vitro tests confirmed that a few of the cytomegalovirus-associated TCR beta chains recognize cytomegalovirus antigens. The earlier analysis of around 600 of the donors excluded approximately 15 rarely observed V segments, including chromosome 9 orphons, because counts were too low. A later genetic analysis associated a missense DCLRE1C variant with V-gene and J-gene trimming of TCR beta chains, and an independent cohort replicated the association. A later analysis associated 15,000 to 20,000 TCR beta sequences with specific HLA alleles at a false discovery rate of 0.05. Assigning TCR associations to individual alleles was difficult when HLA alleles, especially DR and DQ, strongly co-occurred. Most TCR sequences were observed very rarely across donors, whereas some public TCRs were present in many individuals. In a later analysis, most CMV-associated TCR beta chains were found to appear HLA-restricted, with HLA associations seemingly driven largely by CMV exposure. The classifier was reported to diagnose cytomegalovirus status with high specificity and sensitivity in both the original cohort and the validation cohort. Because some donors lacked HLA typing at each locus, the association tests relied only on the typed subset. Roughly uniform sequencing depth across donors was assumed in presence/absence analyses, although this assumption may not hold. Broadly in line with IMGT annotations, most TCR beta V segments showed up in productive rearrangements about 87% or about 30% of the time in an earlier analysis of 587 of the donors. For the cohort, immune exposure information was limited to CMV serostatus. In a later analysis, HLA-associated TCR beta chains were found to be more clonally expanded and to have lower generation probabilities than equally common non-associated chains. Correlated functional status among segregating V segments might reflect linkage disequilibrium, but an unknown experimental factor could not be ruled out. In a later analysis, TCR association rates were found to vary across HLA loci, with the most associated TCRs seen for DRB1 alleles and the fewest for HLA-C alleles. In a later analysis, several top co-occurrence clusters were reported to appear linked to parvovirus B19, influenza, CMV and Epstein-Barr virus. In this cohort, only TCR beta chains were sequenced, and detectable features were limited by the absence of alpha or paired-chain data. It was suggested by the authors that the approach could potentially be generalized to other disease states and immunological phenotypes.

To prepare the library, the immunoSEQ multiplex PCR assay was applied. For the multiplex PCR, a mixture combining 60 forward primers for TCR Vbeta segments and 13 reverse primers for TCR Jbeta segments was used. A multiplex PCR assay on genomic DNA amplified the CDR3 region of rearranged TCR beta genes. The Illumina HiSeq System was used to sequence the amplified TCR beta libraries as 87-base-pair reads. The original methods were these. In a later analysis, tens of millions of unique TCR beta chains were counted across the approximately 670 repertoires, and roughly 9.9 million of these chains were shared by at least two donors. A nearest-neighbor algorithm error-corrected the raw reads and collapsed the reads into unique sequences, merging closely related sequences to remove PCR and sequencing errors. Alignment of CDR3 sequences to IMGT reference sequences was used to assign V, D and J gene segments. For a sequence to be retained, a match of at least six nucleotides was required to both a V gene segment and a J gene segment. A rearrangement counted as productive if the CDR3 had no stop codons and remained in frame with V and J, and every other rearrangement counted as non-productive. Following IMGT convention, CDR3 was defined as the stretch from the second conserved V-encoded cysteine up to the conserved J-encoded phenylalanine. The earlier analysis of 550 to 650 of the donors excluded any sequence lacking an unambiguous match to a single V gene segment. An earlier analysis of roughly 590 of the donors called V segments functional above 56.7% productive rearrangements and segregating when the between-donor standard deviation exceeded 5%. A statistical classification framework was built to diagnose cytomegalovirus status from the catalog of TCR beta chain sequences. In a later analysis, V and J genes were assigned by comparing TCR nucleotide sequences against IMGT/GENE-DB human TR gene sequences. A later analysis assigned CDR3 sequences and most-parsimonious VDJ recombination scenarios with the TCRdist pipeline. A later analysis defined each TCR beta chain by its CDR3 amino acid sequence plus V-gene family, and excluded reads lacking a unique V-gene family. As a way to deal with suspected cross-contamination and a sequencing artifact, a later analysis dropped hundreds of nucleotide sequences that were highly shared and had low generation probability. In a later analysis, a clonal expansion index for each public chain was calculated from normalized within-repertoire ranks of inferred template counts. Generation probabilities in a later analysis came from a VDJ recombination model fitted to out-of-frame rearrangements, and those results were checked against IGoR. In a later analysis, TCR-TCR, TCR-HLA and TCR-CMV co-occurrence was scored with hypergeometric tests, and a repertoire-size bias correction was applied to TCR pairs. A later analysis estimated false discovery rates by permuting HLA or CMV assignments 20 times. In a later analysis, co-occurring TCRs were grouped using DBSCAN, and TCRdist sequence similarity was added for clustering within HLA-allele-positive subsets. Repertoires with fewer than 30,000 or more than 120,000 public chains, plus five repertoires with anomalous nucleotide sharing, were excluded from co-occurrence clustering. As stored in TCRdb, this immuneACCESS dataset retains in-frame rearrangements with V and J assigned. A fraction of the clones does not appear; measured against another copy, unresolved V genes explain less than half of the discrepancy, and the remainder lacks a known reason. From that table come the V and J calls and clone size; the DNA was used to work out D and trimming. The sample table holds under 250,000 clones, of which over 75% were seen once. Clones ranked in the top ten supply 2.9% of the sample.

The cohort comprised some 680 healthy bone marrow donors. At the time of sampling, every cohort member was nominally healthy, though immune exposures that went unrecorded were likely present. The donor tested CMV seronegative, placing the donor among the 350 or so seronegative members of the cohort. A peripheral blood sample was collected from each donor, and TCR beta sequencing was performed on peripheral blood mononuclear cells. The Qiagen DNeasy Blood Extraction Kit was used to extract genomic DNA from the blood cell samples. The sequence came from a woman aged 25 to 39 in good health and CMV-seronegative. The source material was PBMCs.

At the DNA level, the sequence is TGTGCCAGCAGCCGCACGTCATCTAGCGGATCCTACGAGCAGTACTTC. Its translation is CASSRTSSSGSYEQYF. The sequence is built from TRBV9 and TRBJ2-7, and 7 junctional nucleotides match TRBD2. The CDR3, cysteine through phenylalanine, is 16 amino acids long. Only the CDR3 DNA stays, 48 bases, in frame from base 1. V is trimmed back by 4 bases and J by 1 base, and the junction contains 11 bases that no gene match accounts for. Per the germline V gene, SGDLS is the CDR1 and YYNGEE is the CDR2.